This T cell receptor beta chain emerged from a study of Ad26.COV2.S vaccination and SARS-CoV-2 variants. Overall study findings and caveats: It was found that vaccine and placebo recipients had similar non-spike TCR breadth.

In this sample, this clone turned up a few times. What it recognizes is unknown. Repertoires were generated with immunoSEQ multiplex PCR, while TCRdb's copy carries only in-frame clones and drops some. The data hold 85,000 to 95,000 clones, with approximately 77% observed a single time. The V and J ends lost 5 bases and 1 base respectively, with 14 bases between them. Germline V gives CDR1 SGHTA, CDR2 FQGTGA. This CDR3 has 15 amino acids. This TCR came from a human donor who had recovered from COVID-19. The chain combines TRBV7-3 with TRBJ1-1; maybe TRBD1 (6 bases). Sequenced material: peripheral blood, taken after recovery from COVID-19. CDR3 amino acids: CASSPRQGPNTEAFF. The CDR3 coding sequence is TGTGCCAGCAGCCCAAGGCAGGGGCCGAACACTGAAGCTTTCTTT. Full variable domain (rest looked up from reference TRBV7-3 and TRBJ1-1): GAGVSQTPSNKVTEKGKYVELRCDPISGHTALYWYRQSLGQGPEFLIYFQGTGAADDSGLPNDRFFAVRPEGSVSTLKIQRTERGDSAVYLCASSPRQGPNTEAFFGQGTRLTVV.